Below are 24 T cell receptor beta chains sequenced from a single sample in a study of Ad26.COV2.S vaccination and SARS-CoV-2 variants. TCRdb keeps only in-frame clones here, not all; method: immunoSEQ multiplex PCR. This sample has some 450,000 clones, with less than 95% found just once. The treatment here: some 19 received Ad26.COV2.S at low or high dose, single or two shots; a few received placebo; per-sample allocation not given. Sampling was performed 63 days after the first vaccine or placebo injection. Sequencing was performed on peripheral blood, taken in a trial of Ad26.COV2.S vaccine versus placebo. The source is a person between 18 and 65 years old who received the Ad26.COV2.S COVID-19 vaccine or a placebo.

The J gene is TRBJ2-6, the V gene TRBV2; D is perhaps TRBD1 or TRBD2 (5 bases each). This CDR3 region has 15 residues. The germline V gene has CDR1 SNHLY and CDR2 FYNNEI. V was clipped by 4 bases and J by 2 bases, with 9 bases between them. The CDR3 loop is CASSGEGTGANVLTF. DNA for the CDR3: TGTGCCAGCAGTGGAGAGGGGACTGGGGCCAACGTCCTGACTTTC.

V gene TRBV7-3 combines with J gene TRBJ2-7; 7 positions match TRBD1. The CDR3 sequence is 13 residues long. With 4 bases clipped from V and 6 bases from J, the junction kept 6 bases outside the gene matches. Germline CDR1 SGHTA, CDR2 FQGTGA. CDR3 sequence reads: CASSSQDRSEQYF. Written as DNA, the CDR3 is TGTGCCAGCAGCTCACAGGACAGGTCCGAGCAGTACTTC.

This clone occurred once. The CDR3 DNA reads TGTGCCAGCAGTTTATCGCCCCAGGGGGCGGGAGGCCCCACAGGGAATGAGCAGTTCTTC. Its protein is CASSLSPQGAGGPTGNEQFF. The rearrangement joins TRBV27 to TRBJ2-1; D might be TRBD1 or TRBD2, each matching 8 bases. Germline-derived CDR1 and CDR2 are MNHEY and SMNVEV (reference sequence). CDR3 length equals 20 residues. Trimming left V 0 bases short and J 7 bases short, with 28 bases between.

This chain uses TRBV5-1 with TRBJ2-5, with D uncertain. CDR1 is SGHRS, CDR2 YFSETQ, per germline. The CDR3 spans 13 residues. Trimming shortened V by 4 bases and J by 5 bases, and 12 bases separated the two germline ends. The CDR3 reads CASSPRAGETQYF. Here the CDR3 DNA reads TGCGCCAGCAGCCCCCGGGCCGGGGAGACCCAGTACTTC.

The chain has TRBV7-2 and TRBJ1-2; no firm D call. With 5 bases removed from V and 9 bases from J, the gap between germline ends came to 25 bases. The CDR3 is made up of 16 amino acids. Germline V gives CDR1 SGHTA, CDR2 FQGNSA. CDR3 nucleotide sequence: TGTGCCAGCAGCCCGCGGGCCCAGTCCGTGCGCGAGAGCTACACCTTC. It is translated as CASSPRAQSVRESYTF.

V and J are TRBV6-5 and TRBJ1-5, with 8 nucleotides matching TRBD1. The V and J ends lost 5 bases and 3 bases, in that order; junction bases with no gene match: 3. This CDR3 region has 14 residues. Looked up from germline, CDR1 is MNHEY and CDR2 is SVGAGI. CDR3 residues: CASSRTGPNQPQHF. CDR3 sequence (DNA): TGTGCCAGCAGTCGGACAGGGCCCAATCAGCCCCAGCATTTT.

The chain has TRBV27 and TRBJ2-2, with TRBD2 identical over 8 bases. Germline CDR1 and CDR2: MNHEY and SMNVEV (reference sequence). With 3 bases clipped from V and 4 bases from J, the junction kept 10 bases outside the gene matches. The CDR3 length is 17 residues. Here the CDR3 reads CASSLRPGGLPTGELFF. The CDR3 DNA reads as TGTGCCAGCAGTTTGCGCCCGGGAGGGCTTCCCACCGGGGAGCTGTTTTTT.

The chain uses TRBV14 and TRBJ2-7, with 8 bases lining up with TRBD2. There are 14 residues in the CDR3. With 3 bases clipped from V and 6 bases from J, the junction kept 7 bases outside the gene matches. Germline assignment: CDR1 SGHDN and CDR2 FVKESK. CDR3 DNA sequence: TGTGCCAGCAGCCAGCTCGGGAGGGCTTCCGAGCAGTACTTC. It specifies CASSQLGRASEQYF.

This chain uses TRBV5-5 with TRBJ2-7; 7 bases match TRBD1. This CDR3 has 16 residues. In germline, CDR1 is SGHKS, CDR2 YYEKEE (reference sequence). V lost 4 bases to trimming and J lost 3 bases; unmatched junction nucleotides: 13. In nucleotides, the CDR3 is TGTGCCAGCAGCCCCGATCCCGGGACAGCTCTCTACGAGCAGTACTTC. This sequence encodes CASSPDPGTALYEQYF.

The gene calls are TRBV28 and TRBJ2-1, with 7 positions matching TRBD2. CDR1 is MDHEN, CDR2 SYDVKM, per germline. Trimming at V came to 2 bases and at J to 1 base, leaving 8 bases not matched to a gene. The CDR3 totals 17 residues. CDR3 sequence reads: CASSLGAGRISYNEQFF. CDR3 DNA: TGTGCCAGCAGTTTAGGAGCGGGAAGGATTTCCTACAATGAGCAGTTCTTC.

The chain combines TRBV10-3 with TRBJ2-3; 7 nucleotides match TRBD2. CDR3 length: 14 residues. Germline V CDR1 and CDR2: ENHRY, SYGVKD. Germline trimming cut 9 bases from V and 1 base from J; bases unmatched to any gene: 7. CDR3 sequence reads: CAMGLSGGTDTQYF. CDR3 nucleotides: TGTGCCATGGGGCTGAGCGGGGGCACAGATACGCAGTATTTT.

This chain uses TRBV5-4 with TRBJ2-1; D possibly matches TRBD1 or TRBD2 (6 bases each). V was pared by 3 bases and J by 15 bases, with 31 bases between. Germline V gene sequence: CDR1 SGHNT, CDR2 YYREEE (reference sequence). The CDR3 sequence is 17 residues long. CDR3 DNA: TGTGCCAGCAGCTCTATGGGGGGCGGAAGGGTCTTAGGTGACGCGTTCTTC. This sequence encodes CASSSMGGGRVLGDAFF. Combining the CDR3 with reference TRBV5-4 and TRBJ2-1 gives the whole variable domain ETGVTQSPTHLIKTRGQQVTLRCSSQSGHNTVSWYQQALGQGPQFIFQYYREEENGRGNFPPRFSGLQFPNYSSELNVNALELDDSALYLCASSSMGGGRVLGDAFFGPGTRLTVL.

The rearrangement uses TRBV5-5 and TRBJ1-2, with TRBD1 as a possible D gene (6 bases). Germline V gives CDR1 SGHKS, CDR2 YYEKEE (reference sequence). V dropped 0 bases and J dropped 0 bases, with 12 bases sitting between them. The CDR3 sequence is 16 residues long. The CDR3 loop reads CASSLEFRDTNYGYTF. CDR3 in DNA: TGTGCCAGCAGCTTGGAGTTCCGGGACACTAACTATGGCTACACCTTC.

This chain links TRBV9 with TRBJ2-1; the match to TRBD1 covers 8 bases. This CDR3 is 15 amino acids long. The V segment lost 3 bases and the J segment 0 bases; nucleotides outside the gene matches: 2. CDR1 SGDLS and CDR2 YYNGEE come from the germline V gene. The DNA for the CDR3 is TGTGCCAGCAGCGCCGACAGGGGCTCCTACAATGAGCAGTTCTTC. Translating it yields CASSADRGSYNEQFF.

J is TRBJ2-7 and V is TRBV6-5; tentative D call: TRBD2 (6 bases). Germline CDR1 reads MNHEY; CDR2 reads SVGAGI. The CDR3 runs to 16 residues. The ends were cut back, 2 bases at V and 7 bases at J, with 21 bases in the middle. CDR3: CASSYPLGQGGLEQYF. The CDR3 DNA follows: TGTGCCAGCAGTTACCCGCTGGGGCAGGGAGGCTTGGAGCAGTACTTC.

The V call is TRBV11-2, the J call TRBJ2-7; D gene ambiguous. V was clipped by 2 bases and J by 4 bases, with 3 bases between them. The CDR3 covers 11 residues. Looked up from germline, CDR1 is SGHAT and CDR2 is FQNNGV. The CDR3 loop reads CASSLLYEQYF. DNA of the CDR3: TGTGCCAGCAGCTTATTGTACGAGCAGTACTTC.

The chain recombines TRBV28 with TRBJ2-3; TRBD1 is a possible D gene (5 bases). Per germline, CDR1 MDHEN and CDR2 SYDVKM. V was shortened by 2 bases and J by 2 bases, with 8 bases between the two germline ends. The length of the CDR3 is 14 residues. In DNA form, the CDR3 reads TGTGCCAGCAGTTTAAGGGGCTACACAGATACGCAGTATTTT. This sequence encodes CASSLRGYTDTQYF. The variable domain in full, with the rest retrieved from reference TRBV28 and TRBJ2-3, is DVKVTQSSRYLVKRTGEKVFLECVQDMDHENMFWYRQDPGLGLRLIYFSYDVKMKEKGDIPEGYSVSREKKERFSLILESASTNQTSMYLCASSLRGYTDTQYFGPGTRLTVL.

The chain is built from TRBV11-3 and TRBJ2-1; D call uncertain. V was clipped by 4 bases and J by 7 bases, with 11 bases between them. In germline, CDR1 is SGHNT, CDR2 YENEEA. This CDR3 region has 13 residues. CDR3 in DNA: TGTGCCAGCAGCTCGGCGAGAGGAAATGAGCAGTTCTTC. This sequence encodes CASSSARGNEQFF.

The gene calls are TRBV7-8 and TRBJ2-5; D is perhaps TRBD1 (6 bases). V was pared by 5 bases and J by 4 bases, with 11 bases between. This CDR3 has 13 amino acids. The germline V gene encodes CDR1 SGHVS and CDR2 FQNEAQ. The CDR3 DNA reads TGTGCCAGCAGCCCCAGCAGGGGAGAGACCCAGTACTTC. Translation gives CASSPSRGETQYF.

The gene calls are TRBV9 and TRBJ2-7; D is undetermined. The V and J ends lost 0 bases and 0 bases respectively, with 7 bases between them. CDR1 and CDR2 (germline): SGDLS, YYNGEE. This CDR3 spans 14 amino acids. The CDR3 here is CASSVGSSSYEQYF. In DNA, the CDR3 is TGTGCCAGCAGCGTAGGGAGTAGCTCCTACGAGCAGTACTTC.

V gene TRBV9 combines with J gene TRBJ1-1; D is undetermined. The CDR3 contains 14 residues. The germline V and J ends were trimmed by 0 bases and 1 base, with 7 bases remaining between them. The germline V gene encodes CDR1 SGDLS and CDR2 YYNGEE. CDR3 region: CASSVDSGNTEAFF. CDR3 sequence (DNA): TGTGCCAGCAGCGTAGACTCAGGGAACACTGAAGCTTTCTTT.

The chain couples TRBV7-9 to TRBJ2-5; maybe TRBD2 (7 bases). V was clipped by 5 bases and J by 5 bases, with 21 bases between them. CDR3 size: 16 residues. CDR1 is SEHNR, CDR2 FQNEAQ, per germline (reference sequence). CDR3 loop: CASSPRGGGTLETQYF. The CDR3, as DNA: TGTGCCAGCAGCCCCAGGGGAGGGGGGACGTTGGAGACCCAGTACTTC.

This clone was observed a handful of times. This chain uses TRBV7-3 with TRBJ2-7; 7 nucleotides align to TRBD2. CDR1 SGHTA and CDR2 FQGTGA come from the germline V gene. The length of the CDR3 is 13 residues. V was clipped by 5 bases and J by 4 bases; unmatched bases: 5. CDR3 in amino acids: CASSLGREYEQYF. CDR3 sequence (DNA): TGTGCCAGCAGCCTAGGGAGGGAGTACGAGCAGTACTTC.

The rearrangement links TRBV3-1 (or the pseudogene TRBV3-2) to TRBJ2-1; 9 bases agree with TRBD2. CDR3 length equals 15 residues. The germline CDR1 and CDR2 sequences are LGHDT and YNNKEL (reference sequence). The J segment lost 12 bases and the V segment lost 1 base, leaving 10 bases of the junction unmatched. Written as DNA, the CDR3 is TGTGCCAGCAGCCAAGGTCTAGCGGGAACCCTAGGGCAGTTCTTC. This codes for CASSQGLAGTLGQFF.